The 7 T cell receptor beta chains presented below share a single source sample, sequenced in a study of OX40 agonist ivuxolimab in advanced cancers. TCRdb keeps only in-frame clones here, not all; method: immunoSEQ multiplex PCR. The sample holds 55,000 to 80,000 clones, about nine tenths seen once. Sequencing used CD4+ or CD8+ T cells sorted from blood, obtained in a trial of the OX40 agonist ivuxolimab. These receptors came from an adult with an advanced solid tumor such as melanoma, head and neck, liver or kidney cancer.

The J gene is TRBJ1-1, the V gene TRBV9; no clear D. Deletions cut 0 bases from V and 1 base from J, with 4 bases between. This CDR3 comprises 13 residues. Germline assignment: CDR1 SGDLS and CDR2 YYNGEE. The CDR3 is CASSVATNTEAFF. CDR3 bases: TGTGCCAGCAGCGTAGCGACGAACACTGAAGCTTTCTTT.

This chain connects TRBV27 to TRBJ2-2; TRBD1 is a possible D gene (6 bases). V was pared by 7 bases and J by 4 bases, with 16 bases between. The CDR3 covers 15 residues. CDR1 MNHEY and CDR2 SMNVEV come from the germline V gene (reference sequence). The DNA of the CDR3 is TGTGCCAGCAAACGGGGCAGGGGCGGCACCGGGGAGCTGTTTTTT. Translation gives CASKRGRGGTGELFF.

The rearrangement links TRBV28 to TRBJ2-5, with D unclear. Germline V gene data show CDR1 as MDHEN and CDR2 as SYDVKM. V gave up 0 bases and J gave up 2 bases, with 10 bases separating them. The CDR3 contains 15 residues. The CDR3 reads CASSLWSRRQETQYF. The DNA for the CDR3 is TGTGCCAGCAGTTTATGGTCCCGCAGGCAAGAGACCCAGTACTTC. The variable domain in full, with the rest retrieved from reference TRBV28 and TRBJ2-5, is DVKVTQSSRYLVKRTGEKVFLECVQDMDHENMFWYRQDPGLGLRLIYFSYDVKMKEKGDIPEGYSVSREKKERFSLILESASTNQTSMYLCASSLWSRRQETQYFGPGTRLLVL.

Note on this clone: At one end, the junction sequence differs from germline, possibly due to a read error. The gene calls are TRBV30 and TRBJ1-2, with TRBD1 matching 7 bases. Germline V gene data show CDR1 as GTSNPN and CDR2 as SVGIG (reference sequence). The CDR3 has 14 amino acids. This CDR3 is CAWSRRGGVDGCTF. CDR3 nucleotides: TGTGCCTGGAGCCGTAGAGGGGGCGTGGATGGCTGCACCTTC.

The V and J genes are TRBV7-9 and TRBJ1-2; D perhaps matches TRBD1 (5 bases). V was cut by 1 base and J by 12 bases, with 15 bases left in between. The CDR3 has 13 residues. Germline V gene sequence: CDR1 SEHNR, CDR2 FQNEAQ (reference sequence). The CDR3 spells CASSLGDSDKDTF. CDR3 coding DNA: TGTGCCAGCAGCTTAGGGGACTCCGACAAGGACACCTTC.

V is TRBV4-1 and J is TRBJ1-6, with a tentative D call TRBD1 (5 bases). V was cut by 6 bases and J by 10 bases, with 25 bases left in between. Germline V gene data show CDR1 as MGHRA and CDR2 as YSYEKL. The CDR3 is 17 residues long. The CDR3 sequence is CASREFRQPGGGSPLHF. In nucleotides, the CDR3 is TGCGCCAGCAGGGAGTTTCGACAGCCGGGGGGTGGATCACCCCTCCACTTT.

V is TRBV6-5 and J is TRBJ1-6, with 10 bases fitting TRBD1. The CDR3 covers 15 residues. CDR1 MNHEY and CDR2 SVGAGI come from the germline V gene. The junction had 8 bases not matched to a gene; V was cut back by 5 bases and J by 10 bases. This CDR3 reads CASSVGTGDSSPLHF. CDR3 coding DNA: TGTGCCAGCAGTGTAGGGACAGGGGATAGCTCACCCCTCCACTTT.